This T cell receptor beta chain was captured in a study of T-cell reconstitution after alpha-beta-depleted transplantation in children. The TCRbeta library incorporated unique molecular identifiers. MiXCR was run by TCRdb on the PCR reads, yielding one entry per CDR3 protein. The repertoire has roughly 300,000 distinct CDR3 sequences, under 13% of them found once; the top ten carry more than 2%. The source material was PBMCs from the stem cell graft donor, sampled from the stem cell graft. The sequence was collected from a human donor who donated a stem cell graft to a child with acute lymphoblastic leukemia.

In DNA, the CDR3 is TGCAGCGTTGACCTTGCTAGCGGGGGCTACGAGCAGTACTTC. This sequence encodes CSVDLASGGYEQYF. The chain is built from TRBV29-1 and TRBJ2-7; TRBD2 matches at 10 bases. This CDR3 is 14 amino acids long. Looked up from germline, CDR1 is SQVTM and CDR2 is ANQGSEA. V trimming: 3 bases; J trimming: 3 bases; junction bases outside the gene matches: 5.